Presented here are 15 T cell receptor beta chains from one specimen sequenced in a study of T cells of healthy individuals. TCRdb reprocessed the 5' RACE reads with MiXCR, giving one entry per CDR3 protein. The table lists around 80,000 distinct CDR3 sequences, about 4.8% of them singletons. These receptors came from a female donor in good health.

This clonotype was seen only a few times. The chain is built from TRBV5-1 and TRBJ1-1; a weak D match, TRBD1 (6 bases). Germline V gene lookup returns CDR1 SGHRS and CDR2 YFSETQ. The V and J ends lost 1 base and 7 bases respectively, with 17 bases between them. The CDR3 contains 15 residues. This chain's CDR3 is CASSLWAGVEGEAFF. For the CDR3, the DNA is TGCGCCAGCAGCTTGTGGGCAGGGGTTGAGGGTGAAGCTTTCTTT. Complete variable domain (other parts from reference TRBV5-1 and TRBJ1-1): KAGVTQTPRYLIKTRGQQVTLSCSPISGHRSVSWYQQTPGQGLQFLFEYFSETQRNKGNFPGRFSGRQFSNSRSEMNVSTLELGDSALYLCASSLWAGVEGEAFFGQGTRLTVV.

This clonotype was observed at least ten times. Here the CDR3 reads CASSYSSSGSYNEQFF. CDR3 nucleotide sequence: TGTGCCAGCAGTTACTCTTCGAGCGGGAGTTACAATGAGCAGTTCTTC. The rearrangement joins TRBV6-5 to TRBJ2-1; 8 nucleotides line up with TRBD2. The CDR3 length is 16 residues. CDR1 and CDR2 (germline): MNHEY, SVGAGI. V was clipped by 0 bases and J by 4 bases; unmatched bases: 5.

This clonotype was found many times. The chain is built from TRBV7-9 and TRBJ1-2; D remains ambiguous. The germline gives CDR1 SEHNR, CDR2 FQNEAQ (reference sequence). The CDR3 runs 16 residues. The V end lost 1 base, the J end lost 4 bases, and 16 bases lay between the germline ends. In nucleotides, the CDR3 is TGTGCCAGCAGCTTAGATTTAACAGTTGGAAGCTATGGCTACACCTTC. It is translated as CASSLDLTVGSYGYTF.

This clonotype appeared a single time. At one of its ends the junction is not consistent with the germline gene, which may arise from a read error. CDR3 amino acids: CVSSNGILRGVAFF. CDR3 bases: TGTGTCAGCAGCAATGGAATACTCCGAGGGGTGGCTTTCTTT. This chain connects TRBV7-2 to TRBJ1-1; D possibly corresponds to TRBD1 (5 bases). The CDR3 is made up of 14 amino acids. Germline V gene lookup returns CDR1 SGHTA and CDR2 FQGNSA.

V gene TRBV6-2 or TRBV6-3 combines with J gene TRBJ2-1; TRBD2 matches at 7 bases. The CDR3 is 15 amino acids. Trimming removed 5 bases from V and 1 base from J; junction bases left unmatched: 5. Germline V gene data show CDR1 as MNHEY and CDR2 as SVGEGT. CDR3 DNA: TGTGCCAGCAGTCCGACTAGCACGTCCTACAATGAGCAGTTCTTC. Translated, it gives CASSPTSTSYNEQFF.

The chain's CDR3 is CASSPGNSYNEQFF. The CDR3 nucleotides read TGTGCCAGCAGCCCAGGGAACTCCTACAATGAGCAGTTCTTC. This sequence joins TRBV4-2 and TRBJ2-1; the D gene is possibly TRBD1 (5 bases). With 4 bases removed from V and 0 bases from J, the gap between germline ends came to 7 bases. This CDR3 spans 14 amino acids. Germline V CDR1 and CDR2: LGHNA, YNFKEQ.

This clonotype occurred a few times. The chain uses TRBV20-1 and TRBJ1-2; the match to TRBD1 covers 7 bases. Germline CDR1 and CDR2: DFQATT and SNEGSKA (reference sequence). With V trimmed by 0 bases and J by 4 bases, 5 bases remained unmatched. The CDR3 is 14 residues long. The CDR3 nucleotides read TGCAGTGCTAGAGAAACAGGGGAAACCTATGGCTACACCTTC. It codes for CSARETGETYGYTF.

This clonotype was seen repeatedly, ten times or more. This chain joins TRBV12-3 or TRBV12-4 and TRBJ1-1, with TRBD1 matching over 8 bases. The CDR3 is 15 residues long. V dropped 8 bases and J dropped 4; count of bases not matched to a gene: 12. The CDR3 sequence: CASGRDRSSFTEAFF. Here the CDR3 DNA reads TGTGCCAGCGGGCGGGACAGGTCAAGTTTCACTGAAGCTTTCTTT.

The genes are TRBV4-2 and TRBJ1-5, with unresolved D. Between the trimmed V and J ends, which lost 4 bases and 1 base, there was a span of 11 bases. Germline V lookup: CDR1 LGHNA, CDR2 YNFKEQ. CDR3 size: 15 residues. This CDR3 reads CASSLREDSNQPQHF. The CDR3 bases are TGTGCCAGCAGCCTAAGGGAAGACAGCAATCAGCCCCAGCATTTT.

This chain connects TRBV4-2 to TRBJ2-7, with unresolved D. The CDR3 extends over 15 amino acids. The germline CDR1 and CDR2 sequences are LGHNA and YNFKEQ. With 1 base removed from V and 6 bases from J, the gap between germline ends came to 16 bases. The DNA of the CDR3 is TGTGCCAGCAGCCAAGTAAGACACACCCAGGCCGAGCAGTACTTC. The encoded protein is CASSQVRHTQAEQYF.

This clonotype was counted ten times or more. The genes are TRBV10-3 and TRBJ2-2; a possible D gene is TRBD1 (6 bases). V was clipped by 6 bases and J by 1 base, with 12 bases between them. This CDR3 has 15 amino acids. Germline V CDR1 and CDR2: ENHRY, SYGVKD. This chain's CDR3 is CAIRPDRQNTGELFF. The DNA of the CDR3 is TGTGCCATCAGACCCGACAGGCAGAACACCGGGGAGCTGTTTTTT.

This clonotype has a count of ten or more. This rearrangement joins TRBV5-1 to TRBJ2-2; D call uncertain. Trimming removed 4 bases from V and 0 bases from J, with 7 bases in between. Germline V gives CDR1 SGHRS, CDR2 YFSETQ. The CDR3 has 14 residues. The CDR3 bases are TGCGCCAGCAGCCCCGAAACGAACACCGGGGAGCTGTTTTTT. Protein: CASSPETNTGELFF.

The CDR3 protein is CASSVFPSGSGVTDTQYF. The CDR3 coding sequence is TGTGCCAGCAGCGTCTTCCCTAGCGGGAGTGGGGTCACAGATACGCAGTATTTT. This chain connects TRBV5-4 to TRBJ2-3, with TRBD2 identical over 10 bases. The CDR3 extends over 18 amino acids. With 4 bases clipped from V and 2 bases from J, the junction kept 13 bases outside the gene matches. Germline CDR1 is SGHNT and CDR2 is YYREEE (reference sequence).

The table lists this clonotype with many counts. This sequence joins TRBV29-1 and TRBJ1-3; no firm D call. Between the trimmed V and J ends, which lost 4 bases and 0 bases, there was a span of 7 bases. CDR1 SQVTM and CDR2 ANQGSEA come from the germline V gene. The CDR3 runs to 13 residues. For the CDR3, the DNA is TGCAGCGTTGTGGCCGACTCTGGAAACACCATATATTTT. Protein product: CSVVADSGNTIYF.

The J gene is TRBJ2-1, the V gene TRBV7-6, with D hard to call. The CDR3 contains 13 residues. Trimming cost V 5 bases and J 5 bases, with 10 bases left between them. Germline V lookup: CDR1 SGHVS, CDR2 FNYEAQ. The CDR3 loop reads CASSPRWHNEQFF. CDR3 coding DNA: TGTGCCAGCAGCCCCAGATGGCACAATGAGCAGTTCTTC.